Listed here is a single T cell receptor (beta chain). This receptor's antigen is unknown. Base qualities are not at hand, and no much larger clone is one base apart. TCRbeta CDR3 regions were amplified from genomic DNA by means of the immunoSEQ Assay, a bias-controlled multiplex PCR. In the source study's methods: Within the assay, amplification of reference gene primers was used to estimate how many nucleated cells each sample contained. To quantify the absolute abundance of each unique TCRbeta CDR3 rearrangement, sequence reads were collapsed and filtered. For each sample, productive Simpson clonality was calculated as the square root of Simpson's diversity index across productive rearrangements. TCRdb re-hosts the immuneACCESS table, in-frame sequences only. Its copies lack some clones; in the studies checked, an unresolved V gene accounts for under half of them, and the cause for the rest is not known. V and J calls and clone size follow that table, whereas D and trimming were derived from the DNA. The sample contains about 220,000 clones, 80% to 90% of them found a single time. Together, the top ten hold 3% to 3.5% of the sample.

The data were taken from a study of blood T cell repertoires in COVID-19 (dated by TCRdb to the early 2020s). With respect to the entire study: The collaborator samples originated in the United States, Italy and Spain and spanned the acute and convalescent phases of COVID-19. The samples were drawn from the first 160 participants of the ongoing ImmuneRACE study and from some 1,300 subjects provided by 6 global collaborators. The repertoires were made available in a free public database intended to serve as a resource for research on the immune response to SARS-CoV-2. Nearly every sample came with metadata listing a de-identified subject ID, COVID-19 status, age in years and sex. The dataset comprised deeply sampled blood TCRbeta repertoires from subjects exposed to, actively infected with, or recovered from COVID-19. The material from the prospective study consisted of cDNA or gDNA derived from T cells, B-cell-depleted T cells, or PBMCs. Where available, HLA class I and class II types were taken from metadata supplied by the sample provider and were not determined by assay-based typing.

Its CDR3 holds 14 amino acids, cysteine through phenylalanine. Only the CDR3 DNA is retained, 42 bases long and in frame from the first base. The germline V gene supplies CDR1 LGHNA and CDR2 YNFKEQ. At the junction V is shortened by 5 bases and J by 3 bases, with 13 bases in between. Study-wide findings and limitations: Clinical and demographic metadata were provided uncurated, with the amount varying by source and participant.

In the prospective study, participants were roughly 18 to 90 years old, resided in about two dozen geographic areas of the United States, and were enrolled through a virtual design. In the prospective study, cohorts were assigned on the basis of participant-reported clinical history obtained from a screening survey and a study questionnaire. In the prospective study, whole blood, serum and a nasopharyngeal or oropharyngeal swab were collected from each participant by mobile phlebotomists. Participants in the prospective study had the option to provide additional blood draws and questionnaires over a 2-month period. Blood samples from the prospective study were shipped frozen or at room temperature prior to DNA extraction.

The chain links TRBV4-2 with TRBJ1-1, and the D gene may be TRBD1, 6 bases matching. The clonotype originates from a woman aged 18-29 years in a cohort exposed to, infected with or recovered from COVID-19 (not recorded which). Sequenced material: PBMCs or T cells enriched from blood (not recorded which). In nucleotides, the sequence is TGTGCCAGCAGCTTGAAACAGGGCGACACTGAAGCTTTCTTT. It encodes CASSLKQGDTEAFF.